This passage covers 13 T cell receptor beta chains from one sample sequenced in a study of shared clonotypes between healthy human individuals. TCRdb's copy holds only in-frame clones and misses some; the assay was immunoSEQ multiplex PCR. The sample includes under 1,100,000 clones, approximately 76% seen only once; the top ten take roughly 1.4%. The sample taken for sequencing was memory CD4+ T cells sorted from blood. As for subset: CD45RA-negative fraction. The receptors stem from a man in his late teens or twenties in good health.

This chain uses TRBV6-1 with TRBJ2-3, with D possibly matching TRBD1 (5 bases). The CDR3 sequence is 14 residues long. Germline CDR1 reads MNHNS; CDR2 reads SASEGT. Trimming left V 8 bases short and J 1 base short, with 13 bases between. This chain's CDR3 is CASRTLQRTDTQYF. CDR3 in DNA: TGTGCCAGCCGGACACTGCAACGCACAGATACGCAGTATTTT.

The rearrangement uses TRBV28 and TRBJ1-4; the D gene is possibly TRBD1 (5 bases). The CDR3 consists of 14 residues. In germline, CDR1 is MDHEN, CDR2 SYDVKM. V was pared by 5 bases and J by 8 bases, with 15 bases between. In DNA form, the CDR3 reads TGTGCCAGCAGTCCCCGGGACCGCCTGGAAAAACTGTTTTTT. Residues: CASSPRDRLEKLFF.

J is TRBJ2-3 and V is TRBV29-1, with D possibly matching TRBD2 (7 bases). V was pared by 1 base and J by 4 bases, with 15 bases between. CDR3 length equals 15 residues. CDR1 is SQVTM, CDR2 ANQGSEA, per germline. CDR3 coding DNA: TGCAGCGTTGAAGTGTGGGGGGGCGGATCAGATACGCAGTATTTT. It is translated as CSVEVWGGGSDTQYF.

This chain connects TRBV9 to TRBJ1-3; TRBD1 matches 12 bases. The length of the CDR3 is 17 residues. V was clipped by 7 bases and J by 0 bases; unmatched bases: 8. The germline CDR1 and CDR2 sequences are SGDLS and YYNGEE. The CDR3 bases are TGTGCCAGCTCCGGGACAGGGGGCGCAGGCTCTGGAAACACCATATATTTT. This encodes CASSGTGGAGSGNTIYF.

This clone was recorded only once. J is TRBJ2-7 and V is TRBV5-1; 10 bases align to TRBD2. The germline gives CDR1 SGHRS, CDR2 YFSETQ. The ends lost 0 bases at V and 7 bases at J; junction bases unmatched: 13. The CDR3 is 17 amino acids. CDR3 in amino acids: CASSLVGGAGGPQEQYF. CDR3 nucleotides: TGCGCCAGCAGCTTGGTGGGTGGAGCGGGAGGGCCGCAAGAGCAGTACTTC.

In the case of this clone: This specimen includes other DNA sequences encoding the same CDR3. The CDR3 loop reads CSVVRGGNTGELFF. Here the CDR3 DNA reads TGCAGCGTTGTCAGAGGTGGGAACACCGGGGAGCTGTTTTTT. This sequence joins TRBV29-1 and TRBJ2-2; D gene unclear. The CDR3 length is 14 residues. Trimming shortened V by 4 bases and J by 1 base, and 10 bases separated the two germline ends. CDR1 SQVTM and CDR2 ANQGSEA come from the germline V gene.

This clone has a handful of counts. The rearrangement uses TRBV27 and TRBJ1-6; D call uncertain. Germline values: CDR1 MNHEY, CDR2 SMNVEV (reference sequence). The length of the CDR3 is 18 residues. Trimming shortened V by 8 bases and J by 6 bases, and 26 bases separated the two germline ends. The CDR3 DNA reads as TGTGCCAGCCGTCCGTTGGTGGGCGGCGCGACCGTTAATTCACCCCTCCACTTT. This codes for CASRPLVGGATVNSPLHF.

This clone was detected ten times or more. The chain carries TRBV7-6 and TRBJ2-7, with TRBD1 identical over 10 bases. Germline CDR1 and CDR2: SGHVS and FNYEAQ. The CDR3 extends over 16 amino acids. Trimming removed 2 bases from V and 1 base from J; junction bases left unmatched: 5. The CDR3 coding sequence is TGTGCCAGCAGCTTATTGGGACAGGGGACTTCCTACGAGCAGTACTTC. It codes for CASSLLGQGTSYEQYF.

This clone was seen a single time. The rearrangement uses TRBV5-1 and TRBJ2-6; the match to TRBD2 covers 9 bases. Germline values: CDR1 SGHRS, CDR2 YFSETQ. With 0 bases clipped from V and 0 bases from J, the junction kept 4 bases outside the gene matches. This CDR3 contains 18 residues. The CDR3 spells CASSLVLAGSSGANVLTF. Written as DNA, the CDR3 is TGCGCCAGCAGCTTGGTCCTAGCGGGGAGCTCTGGGGCCAACGTCCTGACTTTC.

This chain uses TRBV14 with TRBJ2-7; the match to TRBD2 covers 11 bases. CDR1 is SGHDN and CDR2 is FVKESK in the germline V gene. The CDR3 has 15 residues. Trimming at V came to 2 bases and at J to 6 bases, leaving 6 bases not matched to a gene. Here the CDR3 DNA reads TGTGCCAGCAGCCAACAGCTAGCGGGAGGAGGCGAGCAGTACTTC. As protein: CASSQQLAGGGEQYF.

CDR3 sequence (DNA): TGTGCCAGTAGCCCAGGGTTAGCAGCTAATGAAAAACTGTTTTTT. Amino acid sequence: CASSPGLAANEKLFF. The chain is built from TRBV19 and TRBJ1-4; D is possibly TRBD1 (5 bases). The CDR3 is 15 residues long. CDR1 and CDR2 (germline): LNHDA, SQIVND (reference sequence). V lost 6 bases, J lost 3 bases, and 14 bases lay in between.

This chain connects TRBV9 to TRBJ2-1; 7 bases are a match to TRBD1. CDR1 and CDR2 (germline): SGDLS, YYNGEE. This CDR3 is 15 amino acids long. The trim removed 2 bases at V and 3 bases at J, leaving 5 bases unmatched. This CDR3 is CASSVFGDSYNEQFF. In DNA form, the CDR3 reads TGTGCCAGCAGCGTCTTCGGGGACAGCTACAATGAGCAGTTCTTC.

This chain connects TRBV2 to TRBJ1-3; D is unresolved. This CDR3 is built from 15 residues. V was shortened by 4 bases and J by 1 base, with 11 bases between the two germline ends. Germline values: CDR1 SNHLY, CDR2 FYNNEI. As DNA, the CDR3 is TGTGCCAGCAGTGTGGATCGGGGATCTGGAAACACCATATATTTT. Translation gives CASSVDRGSGNTIYF.